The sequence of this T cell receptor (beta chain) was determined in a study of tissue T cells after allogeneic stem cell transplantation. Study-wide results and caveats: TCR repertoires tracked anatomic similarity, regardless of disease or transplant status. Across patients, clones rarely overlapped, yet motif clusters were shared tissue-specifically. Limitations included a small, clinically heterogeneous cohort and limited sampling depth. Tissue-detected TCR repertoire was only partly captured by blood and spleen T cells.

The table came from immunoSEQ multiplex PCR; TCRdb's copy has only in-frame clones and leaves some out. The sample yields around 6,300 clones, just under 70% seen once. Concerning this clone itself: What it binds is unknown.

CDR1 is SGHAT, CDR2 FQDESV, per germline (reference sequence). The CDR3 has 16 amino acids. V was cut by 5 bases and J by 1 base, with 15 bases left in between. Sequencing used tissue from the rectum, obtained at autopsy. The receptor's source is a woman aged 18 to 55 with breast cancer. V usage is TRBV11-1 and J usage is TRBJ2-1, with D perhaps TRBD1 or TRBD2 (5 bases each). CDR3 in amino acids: CASSRTGRKSYNEQFF. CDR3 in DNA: TGTGCCAGCAGCCGTACGGGACGGAAGTCCTACAATGAGCAGTTCTTC. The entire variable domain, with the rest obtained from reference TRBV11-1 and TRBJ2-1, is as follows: EAEVAQSPRYKITEKSQAVAFWCDPISGHATLYWYRQILGQGPELLVQFQDESVVDDSQLPKDRFSAERLKGVDSTLKIQPAELGDSAMYLCASSRTGRKSYNEQFFGPGTRLTVL.